These T cell receptor beta chains were read from a single sample in a study of T cell responses to AZD1222 COVID-19 vaccine. Method: immunoSEQ multiplex PCR; TCRdb's copy keeps in-frame clones and lacks some. The profile covers 130,000 to 150,000 clones, with approximately 90% appearing a single time and 5.2% taken by the ten largest. The sequencing used peripheral blood, collected on day 0 of AZD1222 vaccination. These receptors were obtained from an adult in good health. The CDR3 runs from the conserved cysteine through the conserved F or W. The order of the fields is D gene, clone size, V gene, J gene, CDR3 DNA, CDR3 protein. D genes are given only for firm matches. Expanded clones are given a class, and other clones once, few, many or no size at all.

d_gene: TRBD1
abundance: .
v_gene: TRBV11-2
j_gene: TRBJ1-5
CDR3nt: TGTGCCAGCAGCCAACCGGACAGGAATCAGCCCCAGCATTTT
CDR3aa: CASSQPDRNQPQHF

d_gene: TRBD2
abundance: .
v_gene: TRBV5-8
j_gene: TRBJ2-7
CDR3nt: TGTGCCAGCAGCTTGGCCGGGACTAGCGGCTACGAGCAGTACTTC
CDR3aa: CASSLAGTSGYEQYF

d_gene: TRBD1
abundance: .
v_gene: TRBV29-1
j_gene: TRBJ1-1
CDR3nt: TGCAGCGTGTTGGACAGGGCGTACACTGAAGCTTTCTTT
CDR3aa: CSVLDRAYTEAFF

d_gene: .
abundance: .
v_gene: TRBV25-1
j_gene: TRBJ1-1
CDR3nt: TGTGCCAGCAGTGAAACCAGTGGCACTGAAGCTTTCTTT
CDR3aa: CASSETSGTEAFF

d_gene: .
abundance: .
v_gene: TRBV19
j_gene: TRBJ1-1
CDR3nt: TGTGCCAGTAGTAGCAGGATACTAAACACTGAAGCTTTCTTT
CDR3aa: CASSSRILNTEAFF

d_gene: .
abundance: .
v_gene: TRBV18
j_gene: TRBJ1-4
CDR3nt: TGTGCCAGCTCACGCGGGGTTTCAACTAATGAAAAACTGTTTTTT
CDR3aa: CASSRGVSTNEKLFF

d_gene: TRBD2
abundance: .
v_gene: TRBV9
j_gene: TRBJ2-3
CDR3nt: TGTGCCAGCAGCGTAGGGCGAGTGATAGCGGGGAGCACAGATACGCAGTATTTT
CDR3aa: CASSVGRVIAGSTDTQYF

d_gene: TRBD1
abundance: .
v_gene: TRBV7-9
j_gene: TRBJ2-3
CDR3nt: TGTGCCAGCAGCCCGGGACAGCTTAGCACAGATACGCAGTATTTT
CDR3aa: CASSPGQLSTDTQYF

d_gene: .
abundance: once
v_gene: TRBV4-3
j_gene: TRBJ1-4
CDR3nt: TGCGCCAGCAGCCAAGATAGGACAGCCGGAAAACTGTTTTTT
CDR3aa: CASSQDRTAGKLFF

d_gene: .
abundance: once
v_gene: TRBV21-1
j_gene: TRBJ1-5
CDR3nt: TGTGCCAGCACCCACAGGGGATCGGGCAATCAGCCCCAGCATTTT
CDR3aa: CASTHRGSGNQPQHF

d_gene: .
abundance: .
v_gene: TRBV4-1
j_gene: TRBJ2-3
CDR3nt: TGCGCCAGCAGGCCCTCGGGGGTCGGACTCCATACGCAGTATTTT
CDR3aa: CASRPSGVGLHTQYF

d_gene: TRBD1
abundance: .
v_gene: TRBV5-1
j_gene: TRBJ2-1
CDR3nt: TGCGCCAGCAGCCCATGGACAGGGGGGGAGCCAAAGGTCTTC
CDR3aa: CASSPWTGGEPKVF

d_gene: .
abundance: .
v_gene: TRBV5-6
j_gene: TRBJ1-5
CDR3nt: TGTGCCAGCAGCTTGGAAGGGTATAGCAATCAGCCCCAGCATTTT
CDR3aa: CASSLEGYSNQPQHF

d_gene: .
abundance: .
v_gene: TRBV19
j_gene: TRBJ2-1
CDR3nt: TGTGCCAGTAGTTACCGGGACCCCGGTGTGGGCAATGAGCAGTTCTTC
CDR3aa: CASSYRDPGVGNEQFF

d_gene: TRBD2
abundance: .
v_gene: TRBV19
j_gene: TRBJ2-3
CDR3nt: TGTGCCAGTAGTATAGACGAGCGGGAGGCACGGGATACGCAGTATTTT
CDR3aa: CASSIDEREARDTQYF

d_gene: .
abundance: .
v_gene: TRBV7-3
j_gene: TRBJ1-4
CDR3nt: TGTGCCAGCAGCTTGAGGGCGGGGGCTTGGGAAAAACTGTTTTTT
CDR3aa: CASSLRAGAWEKLFF

d_gene: .
abundance: .
v_gene: TRBV6-6
j_gene: TRBJ1-6
CDR3nt: TGTGCCAGCAGTTACCGGAGCTCCTATAATTCACCCCTCCACTTT
CDR3aa: CASSYRSSYNSPLHF

d_gene: .
abundance: .
v_gene: TRBV6-5
j_gene: TRBJ1-5
CDR3nt: TGTGCCAGCAGTTACAGGGGGGAGGATCAGCCCCAGCATTTT
CDR3aa: CASSYRGEDQPQHF

d_gene: .
abundance: .
v_gene: TRBV6-5
j_gene: TRBJ2-5
CDR3nt: TGTGCCAGCAGCCCGGGTCGGCATCAGTACTTC
CDR3aa: CASSPGRHQYF

d_gene: .
abundance: .
v_gene: TRBV29-1
j_gene: TRBJ2-7
CDR3nt: TGCAGCGTTGAGGACGAAACCTACGAGCAGTACTTC
CDR3aa: CSVEDETYEQYF

d_gene: .
abundance: .
v_gene: TRBV18
j_gene: TRBJ1-2
CDR3nt: TGTGCCAGCTCACCGGTACCGGTCTATGGCTACACCTTC
CDR3aa: CASSPVPVYGYTF

d_gene: .
abundance: .
v_gene: TRBV5-6
j_gene: TRBJ1-2
CDR3nt: TGTGCCAGCAGCTTTGGGTCGGATGGCTACACCTTC
CDR3aa: CASSFGSDGYTF

d_gene: TRBD2
abundance: .
v_gene: TRBV29-1
j_gene: TRBJ2-3
CDR3nt: TGCAGCGTTGTGGGGTCCGGGGGGGGCTGGTCAGATACGCAGTATTTT
CDR3aa: CSVVGSGGGWSDTQYF

d_gene: .
abundance: .
v_gene: TRBV5-1
j_gene: TRBJ1-5
CDR3nt: TGCGCCAGCATTCCGTGGGGTAGCAATCAGCCCCAGCATTTT
CDR3aa: CASIPWGSNQPQHF

d_gene: .
abundance: once
v_gene: TRBV28
j_gene: TRBJ2-7
CDR3nt: TGTGCAAGCTTGGGGCCAGTCGAGCAGTACTTC
CDR3aa: CASLGPVEQYF

d_gene: .
abundance: .
v_gene: TRBV19
j_gene: TRBJ2-7
CDR3nt: TGTGCCAGTACTCGAGACAGTGGATTCTACGAGCAGTACTTC
CDR3aa: CASTRDSGFYEQYF

d_gene: .
abundance: .
v_gene: TRBV20-1
j_gene: TRBJ1-2
CDR3nt: TGCAGTGCTTCCGACGTCTATGGCTACACCTTC
CDR3aa: CSASDVYGYTF

d_gene: .
abundance: .
v_gene: TRBV5-8
j_gene: TRBJ1-4
CDR3nt: TGTGCCAGCAGCCTCGCCGGGGGGAGCACTAATGAAAAACTGTTTTTT
CDR3aa: CASSLAGGSTNEKLFF

d_gene: .
abundance: .
v_gene: TRBV19
j_gene: TRBJ1-4
CDR3nt: TGTGCCAGTAGTAGGGGCGCAACTAATGAAAAACTGTTTTTT
CDR3aa: CASSRGATNEKLFF

d_gene: .
abundance: .
v_gene: TRBV11-1
j_gene: TRBJ2-7
CDR3nt: TGTGCCAGCAGCTTCTTGCCAGGACCCTACGAGCAGTACTTC
CDR3aa: CASSFLPGPYEQYF

d_gene: .
abundance: .
v_gene: TRBV5-6
j_gene: TRBJ1-2
CDR3nt: TGTGCCAGCAGCTTGGGGACGGCTGTTAACTATGGCTACACCTTC
CDR3aa: CASSLGTAVNYGYTF

d_gene: .
abundance: .
v_gene: TRBV11-3
j_gene: TRBJ2-2
CDR3nt: TGTGCCAGCAGCGCCGGACTCTCCACCGGGGAGCTGTTTTTT
CDR3aa: CASSAGLSTGELFF

d_gene: TRBD2
abundance: .
v_gene: TRBV6-6
j_gene: TRBJ2-3
CDR3nt: TGTGCCAGCAGTTACGCAGCGGGATACACAGATACGCAGTATTTT
CDR3aa: CASSYAAGYTDTQYF

d_gene: TRBD2
abundance: .
v_gene: TRBV6-1
j_gene: TRBJ2-7
CDR3nt: TGTGCCAGCAGTGAAGCCCCGGGAGGAACCTACGAGCAGTACTTC
CDR3aa: CASSEAPGGTYEQYF

d_gene: TRBD2
abundance: .
v_gene: TRBV7-2
j_gene: TRBJ2-2
CDR3nt: TGTGCCAGCAGCCTACAGGGGACTAGCGGGATCGAGCTGTTTTTT
CDR3aa: CASSLQGTSGIELFF

d_gene: .
abundance: .
v_gene: TRBV4-3
j_gene: TRBJ2-1
CDR3nt: TGCGCCAGCAGCCGGATCGGATCAGGGAATGAGCAGTTCTTC
CDR3aa: CASSRIGSGNEQFF

d_gene: .
abundance: .
v_gene: TRBV27
j_gene: TRBJ1-5
CDR3nt: TGTGCCAGTACGGGGGGCCGGAATCAGCCCCAGCATTTT
CDR3aa: CASTGGRNQPQHF

d_gene: .
abundance: .
v_gene: TRBV13
j_gene: TRBJ1-3
CDR3nt: TGTGCCAGCAGCTTCGGTATCTCTGGAAACACCATATATTTT
CDR3aa: CASSFGISGNTIYF

d_gene: TRBD2
abundance: .
v_gene: TRBV7-9
j_gene: TRBJ2-1
CDR3nt: TGTGCCAGCAGCTTACGTCGGGAGGGCAATGAGCAGTTCTTC
CDR3aa: CASSLRREGNEQFF

d_gene: .
abundance: once
v_gene: TRBV5-1
j_gene: TRBJ1-3
CDR3nt: TGCGCCAGCAGCGTAGGACCACCCTCTGGAAACACCATATATTTT
CDR3aa: CASSVGPPSGNTIYF

d_gene: .
abundance: .
v_gene: TRBV7-9
j_gene: TRBJ1-2
CDR3nt: TGTGCCAGCAGCCTTGACACTCTCTATGGCTACACCTTC
CDR3aa: CASSLDTLYGYTF

d_gene: .
abundance: .
v_gene: TRBV29-1
j_gene: TRBJ2-3
CDR3nt: TGCAGCCAGAGAGACCCCGAGGGAGATACGCAGTATTTT
CDR3aa: CSQRDPEGDTQYF

d_gene: .
abundance: .
v_gene: TRBV6-5
j_gene: TRBJ1-3
CDR3nt: TGTGCCAGCATGGGGCCAGGAAACACCATATATTTT
CDR3aa: CASMGPGNTIYF

d_gene: .
abundance: .
v_gene: TRBV7-2
j_gene: TRBJ1-1
CDR3nt: TGTGCCAGCAGCTTCCTGGGTACCGAAGCTTTCTTT
CDR3aa: CASSFLGTEAFF

d_gene: .
abundance: .
v_gene: TRBV19
j_gene: TRBJ1-5
CDR3nt: TGTGCCAGTAGTATTGGCGGAGGAGATCAGCCCCAGCATTTT
CDR3aa: CASSIGGGDQPQHF

d_gene: .
abundance: .
v_gene: TRBV12-3/TRBV12-4
j_gene: TRBJ2-1
CDR3nt: TGTGCCAGCAGCGTCACCAATGAGCAGTTCTTC
CDR3aa: CASSVTNEQFF

d_gene: TRBD2
abundance: .
v_gene: TRBV10-3
j_gene: TRBJ2-1
CDR3nt: TGTGCCATCAGTGAGTCCCAGCGGGAGGTGGTCTACAATGAGCAGTTCTTC
CDR3aa: CAISESQREVVYNEQFF

d_gene: .
abundance: .
v_gene: TRBV6-5
j_gene: TRBJ1-1
CDR3nt: TGTGCCAGCAGTTACTCAGGCGGGATGGAAGCTTTCTTT
CDR3aa: CASSYSGGMEAFF